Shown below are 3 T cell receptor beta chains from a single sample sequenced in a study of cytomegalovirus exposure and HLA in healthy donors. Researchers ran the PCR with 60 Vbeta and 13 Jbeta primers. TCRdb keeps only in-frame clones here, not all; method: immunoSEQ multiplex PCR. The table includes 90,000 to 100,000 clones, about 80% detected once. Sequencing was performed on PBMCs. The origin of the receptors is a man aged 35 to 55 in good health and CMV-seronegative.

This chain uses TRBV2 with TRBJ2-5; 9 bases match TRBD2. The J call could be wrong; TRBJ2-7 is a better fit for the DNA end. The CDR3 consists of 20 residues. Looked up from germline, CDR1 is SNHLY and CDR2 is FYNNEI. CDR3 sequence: CASKWVRPGLAGLITYEQYF. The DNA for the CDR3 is TGTGCCAGCAAATGGGTACGACCGGGACTAGCTGGATTAATCACCTACGAGCAGTACTTC.

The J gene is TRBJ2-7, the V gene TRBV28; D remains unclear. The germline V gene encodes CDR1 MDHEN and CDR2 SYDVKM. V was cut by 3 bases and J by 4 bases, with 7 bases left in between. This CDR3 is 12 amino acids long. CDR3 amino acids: CASSFSLYEQYF. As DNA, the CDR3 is TGTGCCAGCAGTTTCTCCTTGTACGAGCAGTACTTC.

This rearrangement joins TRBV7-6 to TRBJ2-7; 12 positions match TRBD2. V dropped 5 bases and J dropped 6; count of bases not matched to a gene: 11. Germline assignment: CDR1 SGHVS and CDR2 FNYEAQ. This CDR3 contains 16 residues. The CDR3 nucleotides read TGTGCCAGCAGCCCAGGGGCTAGCGGGGGGGCGGGCGAGCAGTACTTC. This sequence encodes CASSPGASGGAGEQYF. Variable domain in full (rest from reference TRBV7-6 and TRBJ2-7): GAGVSQSPRYKVTKRGQDVALRCDPISGHVSLYWYRQALGQGPEFLTYFNYEAQQDKSGLPNDRFSAERPEGSISTLTIQRTEQRDSAMYRCASSPGASGGAGEQYFGPGTRLTVT.